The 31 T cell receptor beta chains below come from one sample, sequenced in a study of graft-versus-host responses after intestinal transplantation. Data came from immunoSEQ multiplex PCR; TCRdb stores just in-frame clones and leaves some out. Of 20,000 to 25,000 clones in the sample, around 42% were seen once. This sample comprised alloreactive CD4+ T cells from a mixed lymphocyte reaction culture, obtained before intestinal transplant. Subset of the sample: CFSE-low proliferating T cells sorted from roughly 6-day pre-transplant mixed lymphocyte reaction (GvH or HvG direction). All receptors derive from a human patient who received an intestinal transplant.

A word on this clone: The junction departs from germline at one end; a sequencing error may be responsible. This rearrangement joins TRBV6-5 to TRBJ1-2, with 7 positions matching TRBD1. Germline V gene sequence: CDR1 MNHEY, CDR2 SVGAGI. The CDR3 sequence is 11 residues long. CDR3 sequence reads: CASSYLGGEVF. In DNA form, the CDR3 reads TGTGCCAGCAGTTACTTAGGGGGCGAGGTCTTC.

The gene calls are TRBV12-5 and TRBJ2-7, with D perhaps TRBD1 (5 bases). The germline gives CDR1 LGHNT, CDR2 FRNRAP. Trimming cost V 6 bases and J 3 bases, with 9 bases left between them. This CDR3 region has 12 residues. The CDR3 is CASGLQDYEQYF. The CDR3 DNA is TGTGCTAGTGGCTTACAGGACTACGAGCAGTACTTC. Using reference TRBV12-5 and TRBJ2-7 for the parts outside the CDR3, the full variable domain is DARVTQTPRHKVTEMGQEVTMRCQPILGHNTVFWYRQTMMQGLELLAYFRNRAPLDDSGMPKDRFSAEMPDATLATLKIQPSEPRDSAVYFCASGLQDYEQYFGPGTRLTVT.

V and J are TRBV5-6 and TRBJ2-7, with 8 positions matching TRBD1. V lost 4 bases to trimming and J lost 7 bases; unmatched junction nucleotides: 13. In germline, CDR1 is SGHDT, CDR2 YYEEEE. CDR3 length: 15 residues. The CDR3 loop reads CASSTGTGGFLEQYF. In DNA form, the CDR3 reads TGTGCCAGCAGCACGGGGACAGGTGGTTTTCTTGAGCAGTACTTC.

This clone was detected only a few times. CDR3 sequence: CSVPRTGEASTEAFF. The CDR3 region has the DNA TGCAGCGTTCCGCGGACAGGGGAAGCGAGCACTGAAGCTTTCTTT. The chain recombines TRBV29-1 with TRBJ1-1; the match to TRBD1 covers 9 bases. V was clipped by 5 bases and J by 4 bases; unmatched bases: 11. CDR3 length: 15 residues. CDR1 SQVTM and CDR2 ANQGSEA come from the germline V gene.

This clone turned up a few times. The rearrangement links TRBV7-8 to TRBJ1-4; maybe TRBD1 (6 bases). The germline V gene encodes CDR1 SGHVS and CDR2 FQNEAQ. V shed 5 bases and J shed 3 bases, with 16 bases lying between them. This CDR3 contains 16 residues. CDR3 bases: TGTGCCAGCAGCCCCCAGGGGCTGGTGGCTAATGAAAAACTGTTTTTT. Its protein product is CASSPQGLVANEKLFF.

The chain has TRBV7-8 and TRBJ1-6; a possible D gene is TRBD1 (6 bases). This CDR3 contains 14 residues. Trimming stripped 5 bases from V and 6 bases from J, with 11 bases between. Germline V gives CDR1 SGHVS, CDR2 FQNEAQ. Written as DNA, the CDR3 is TGTGCCAGCAGCCAGGGGTTAGGTAATTCACCCCTCCACTTT. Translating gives CASSQGLGNSPLHF.

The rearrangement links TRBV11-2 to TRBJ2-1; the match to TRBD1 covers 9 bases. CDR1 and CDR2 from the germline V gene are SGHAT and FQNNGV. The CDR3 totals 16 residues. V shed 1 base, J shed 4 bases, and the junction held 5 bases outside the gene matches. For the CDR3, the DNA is TGTGCCAGCAGCTTAGCGGGGACAGGGTATTACAATGAGCAGTTCTTC. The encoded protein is CASSLAGTGYYNEQFF.

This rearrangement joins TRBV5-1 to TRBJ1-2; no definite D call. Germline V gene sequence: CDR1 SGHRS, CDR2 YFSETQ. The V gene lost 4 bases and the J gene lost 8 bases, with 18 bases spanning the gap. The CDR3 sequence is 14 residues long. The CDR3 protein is CASSPFDGSRGYTF. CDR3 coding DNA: TGCGCCAGCAGCCCCTTCGATGGGAGTAGGGGCTACACCTTC.

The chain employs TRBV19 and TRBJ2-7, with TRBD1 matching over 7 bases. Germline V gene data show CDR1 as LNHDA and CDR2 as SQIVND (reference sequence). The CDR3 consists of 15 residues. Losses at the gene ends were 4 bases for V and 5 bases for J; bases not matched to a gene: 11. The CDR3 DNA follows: TGTGCCAGTAGTACCCCACGACAGGGTGTCGACGAGCAGTACTTC. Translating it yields CASSTPRQGVDEQYF. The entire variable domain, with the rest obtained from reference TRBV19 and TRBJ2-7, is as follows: DGGITQSPKYLFRKEGQNVTLSCEQNLNHDAMYWYRQDPGQGLRLIYYSQIVNDFQKGDIAEGYSVSREKKESFPLTVTSAQKNPTAFYLCASSTPRQGVDEQYFGPGTRLTVT.

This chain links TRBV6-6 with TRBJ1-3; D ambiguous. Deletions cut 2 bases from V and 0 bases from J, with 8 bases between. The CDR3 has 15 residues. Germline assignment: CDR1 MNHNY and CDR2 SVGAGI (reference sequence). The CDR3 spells CASSYDSASGNTIYF. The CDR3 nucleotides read TGTGCCAGCAGTTACGACTCAGCCTCTGGAAACACCATATATTTT.

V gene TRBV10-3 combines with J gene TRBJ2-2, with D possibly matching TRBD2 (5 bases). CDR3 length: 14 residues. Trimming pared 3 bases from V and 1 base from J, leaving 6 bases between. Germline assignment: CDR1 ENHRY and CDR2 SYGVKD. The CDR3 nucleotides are TGTGCCATCAGTGATGGGAGGAACACCGGGGAGCTGTTTTTT. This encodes CAISDGRNTGELFF.

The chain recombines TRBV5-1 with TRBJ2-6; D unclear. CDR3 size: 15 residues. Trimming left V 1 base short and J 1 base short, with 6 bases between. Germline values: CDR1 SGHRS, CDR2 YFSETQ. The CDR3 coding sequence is TGCGCCAGCAGCTTGTCGTTGTCTGGGGCCAACGTCCTGACTTTC. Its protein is CASSLSLSGANVLTF.

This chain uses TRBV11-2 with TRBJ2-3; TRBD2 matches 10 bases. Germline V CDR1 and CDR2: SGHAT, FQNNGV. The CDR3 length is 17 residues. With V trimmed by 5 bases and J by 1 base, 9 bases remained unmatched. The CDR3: CASSPYYLAGGTDTQYF. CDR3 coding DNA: TGTGCCAGCAGCCCCTACTATCTAGCGGGGGGCACAGATACGCAGTATTTT.

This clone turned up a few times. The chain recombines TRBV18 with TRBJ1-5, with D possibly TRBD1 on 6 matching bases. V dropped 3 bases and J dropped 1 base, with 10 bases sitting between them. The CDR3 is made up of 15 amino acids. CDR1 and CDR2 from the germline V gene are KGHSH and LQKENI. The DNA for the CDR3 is TGTGCCAGCTCACCGGACAGACTGAGCAATCAGCCCCAGCATTTT. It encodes CASSPDRLSNQPQHF. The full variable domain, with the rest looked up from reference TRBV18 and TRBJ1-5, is NAGVMQNPRHLVRRRGQEARLRCSPMKGHSHVYWYRQLPEEGLKFMVYLQKENIIDESGMPKERFSAEFPKEGPSILRIQQVVRGDSAAYFCASSPDRLSNQPQHFGDGTRLSIL.

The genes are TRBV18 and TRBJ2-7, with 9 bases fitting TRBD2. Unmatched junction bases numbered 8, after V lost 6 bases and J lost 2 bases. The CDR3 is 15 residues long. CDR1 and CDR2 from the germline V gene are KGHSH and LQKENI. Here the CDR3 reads CASSPQAGGPYEQYF. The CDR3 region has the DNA TGTGCCAGCTCTCCCCAAGCGGGGGGCCCCTACGAGCAGTACTTC. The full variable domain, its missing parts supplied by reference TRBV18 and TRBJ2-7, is NAGVMQNPRHLVRRRGQEARLRCSPMKGHSHVYWYRQLPEEGLKFMVYLQKENIIDESGMPKERFSAEFPKEGPSILRIQQVVRGDSAAYFCASSPQAGGPYEQYFGPGTRLTVT.

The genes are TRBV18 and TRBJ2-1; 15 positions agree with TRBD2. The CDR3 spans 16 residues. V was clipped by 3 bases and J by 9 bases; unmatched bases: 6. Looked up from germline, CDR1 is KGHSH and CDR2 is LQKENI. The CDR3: CASSPPGLAGGSEQFF. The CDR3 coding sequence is TGTGCCAGCTCACCCCCGGGACTAGCGGGGGGCAGTGAGCAGTTCTTC.

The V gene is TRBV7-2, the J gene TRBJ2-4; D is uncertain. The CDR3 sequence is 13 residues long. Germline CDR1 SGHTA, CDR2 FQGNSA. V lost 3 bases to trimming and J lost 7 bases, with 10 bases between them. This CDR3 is CASSFGLGNIQYF. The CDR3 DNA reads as TGTGCCAGCAGCTTCGGCCTCGGGAACATTCAGTACTTC. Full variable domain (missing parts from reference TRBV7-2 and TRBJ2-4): GAGVSQSPSNKVTEKGKDVELRCDPISGHTALYWYRQSLGQGLEFLIYFQGNSAPDKSGLPSDRFSAERTGGSVSTLTIQRTQQEDSAVYLCASSFGLGNIQYFGAGTRLSVL.

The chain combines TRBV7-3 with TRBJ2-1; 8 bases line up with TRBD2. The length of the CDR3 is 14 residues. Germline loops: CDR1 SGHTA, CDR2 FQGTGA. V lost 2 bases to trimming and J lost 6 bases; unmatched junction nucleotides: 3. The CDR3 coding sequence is TGTGCCAGCAGCTTAGGCGGGGGGCCCAATGAGCAGTTCTTC. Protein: CASSLGGGPNEQFF.

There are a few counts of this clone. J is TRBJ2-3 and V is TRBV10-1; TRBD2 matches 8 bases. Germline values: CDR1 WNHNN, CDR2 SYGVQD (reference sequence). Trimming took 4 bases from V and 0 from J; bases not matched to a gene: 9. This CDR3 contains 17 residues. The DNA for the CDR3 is TGCGCCAGCAGTGGTCGGGGGGGCCTGGATAGCACAGATACGCAGTATTTT. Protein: CASSGRGGLDSTDTQYF.

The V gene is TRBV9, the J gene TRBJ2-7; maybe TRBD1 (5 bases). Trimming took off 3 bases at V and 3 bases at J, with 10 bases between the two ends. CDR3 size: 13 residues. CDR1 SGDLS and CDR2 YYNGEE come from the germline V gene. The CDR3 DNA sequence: TGTGCCAGCAGCGGACAGTTAGGCTACGAGCAGTACTTC. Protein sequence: CASSGQLGYEQYF. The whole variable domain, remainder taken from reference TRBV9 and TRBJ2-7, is DSGVTQTPKHLITATGQRVTLRCSPRSGDLSVYWYQQSLDQGLQFLIQYYNGEERAKGNILERFSAQQFPDLHSELNLSSLELGDSALYFCASSGQLGYEQYFGPGTRLTVT.

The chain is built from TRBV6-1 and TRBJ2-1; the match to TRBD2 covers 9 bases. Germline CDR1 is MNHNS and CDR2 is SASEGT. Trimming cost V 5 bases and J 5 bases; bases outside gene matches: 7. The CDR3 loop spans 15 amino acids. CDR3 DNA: TGTGCCAGCAGTCATAGCGGGGGTATAAACAATGAGCAGTTCTTC. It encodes CASSHSGGINNEQFF.

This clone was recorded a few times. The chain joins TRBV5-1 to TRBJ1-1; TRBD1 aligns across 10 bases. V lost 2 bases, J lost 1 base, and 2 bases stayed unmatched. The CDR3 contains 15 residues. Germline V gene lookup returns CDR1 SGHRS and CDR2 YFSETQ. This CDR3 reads CASSLRDRGNTEAFF. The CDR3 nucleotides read TGCGCCAGCAGCTTAAGGGACAGGGGGAACACTGAAGCTTTCTTT. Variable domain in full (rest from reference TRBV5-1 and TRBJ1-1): KAGVTQTPRYLIKTRGQQVTLSCSPISGHRSVSWYQQTPGQGLQFLFEYFSETQRNKGNFPGRFSGRQFSNSRSEMNVSTLELGDSALYLCASSLRDRGNTEAFFGQGTRLTVV.

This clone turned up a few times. The CDR3 spells CASSVAPLGATNEKLFF. The DNA of the CDR3 is TGTGCCAGCAGCGTAGCCCCCCTCGGAGCAACTAATGAAAAACTGTTTTTT. This chain connects TRBV9 to TRBJ1-4; no clear D. CDR3 length equals 17 residues. The germline CDR1 and CDR2 sequences are SGDLS and YYNGEE. V lost 0 bases to trimming and J lost 0 bases, with 12 bases between them. The full variable domain, with the rest looked up from reference TRBV9 and TRBJ1-4, is DSGVTQTPKHLITATGQRVTLRCSPRSGDLSVYWYQQSLDQGLQFLIQYYNGEERAKGNILERFSAQQFPDLHSELNLSSLELGDSALYFCASSVAPLGATNEKLFFGSGTQLSVL.

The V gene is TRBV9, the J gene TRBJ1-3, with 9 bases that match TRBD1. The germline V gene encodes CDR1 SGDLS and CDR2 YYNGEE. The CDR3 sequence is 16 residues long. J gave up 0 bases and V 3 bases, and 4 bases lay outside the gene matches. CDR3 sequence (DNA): TGTGCCAGCAGCGCCAGGGACAGGGACTCTGGAAACACCATATATTTT. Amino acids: CASSARDRDSGNTIYF.

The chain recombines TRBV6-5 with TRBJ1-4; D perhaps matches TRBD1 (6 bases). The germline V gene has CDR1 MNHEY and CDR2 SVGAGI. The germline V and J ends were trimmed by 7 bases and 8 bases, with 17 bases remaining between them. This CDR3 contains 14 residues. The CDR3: CASTRGGAGEKLFF. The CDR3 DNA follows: TGTGCCAGCACCCGGGGGGGGGCGGGGGAAAAACTGTTTTTT.

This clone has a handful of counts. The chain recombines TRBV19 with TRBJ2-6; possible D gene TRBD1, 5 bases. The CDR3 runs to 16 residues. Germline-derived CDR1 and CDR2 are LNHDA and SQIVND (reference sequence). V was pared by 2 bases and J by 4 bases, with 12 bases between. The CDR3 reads CASSISGRAGANVLTF. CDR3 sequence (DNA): TGTGCCAGTAGTATATCGGGCAGGGCAGGGGCCAACGTCCTGACTTTC.

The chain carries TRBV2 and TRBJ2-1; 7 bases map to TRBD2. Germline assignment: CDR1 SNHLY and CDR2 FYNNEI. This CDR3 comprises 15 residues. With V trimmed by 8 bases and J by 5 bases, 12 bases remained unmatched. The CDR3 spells CASDLEREIHNEQFF. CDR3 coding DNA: TGTGCCAGCGACCTAGAGCGGGAAATTCACAATGAGCAGTTCTTC.

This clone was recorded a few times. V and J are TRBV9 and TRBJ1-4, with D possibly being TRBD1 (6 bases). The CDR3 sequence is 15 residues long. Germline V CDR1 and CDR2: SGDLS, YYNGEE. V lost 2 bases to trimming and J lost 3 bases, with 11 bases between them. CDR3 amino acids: CASSVGQTPNEKLFF. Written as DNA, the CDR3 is TGTGCCAGCAGCGTCGGACAGACCCCTAATGAAAAACTGTTTTTT.

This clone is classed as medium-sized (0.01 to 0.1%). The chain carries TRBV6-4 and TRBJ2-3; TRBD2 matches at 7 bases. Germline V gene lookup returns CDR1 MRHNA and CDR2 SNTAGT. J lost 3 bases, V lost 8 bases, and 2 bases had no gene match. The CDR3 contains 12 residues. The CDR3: CASSGGTDTQYF. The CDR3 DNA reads TGTGCCAGCTCCGGGGGGACAGATACGCAGTATTTT.

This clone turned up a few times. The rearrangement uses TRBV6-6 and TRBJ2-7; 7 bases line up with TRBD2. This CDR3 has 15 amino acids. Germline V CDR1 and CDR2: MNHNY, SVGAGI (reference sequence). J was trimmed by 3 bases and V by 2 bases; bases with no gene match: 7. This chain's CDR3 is CASSYPPSGVYEQYF. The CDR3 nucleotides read TGTGCCAGCAGTTACCCCCCTAGCGGAGTCTACGAGCAGTACTTC.

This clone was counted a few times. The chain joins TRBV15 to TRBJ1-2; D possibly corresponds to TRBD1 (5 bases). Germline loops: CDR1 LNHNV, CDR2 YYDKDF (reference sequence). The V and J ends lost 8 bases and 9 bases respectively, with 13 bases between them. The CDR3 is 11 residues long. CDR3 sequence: CATGQVGSYTF. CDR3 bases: TGTGCCACCGGACAAGTGGGTAGCTACACCTTC.